The next 7 T cell receptor beta chains were all read from a single sample in a study of beta chain features in type 1 diabetes. The isolated RNA, all of it, was reverse transcribed, so expressed TCRB transcripts were what got sequenced. Here immunoSEQ multiplex PCR was the method, and the copy in TCRdb shows in-frame clones only, minus some. The data show over 350,000 clones, with more than 13% seen just once and about 0.02% held by the top ten. Sequencing was performed on naive CD4+ T cells from blood. These receptors all come from a woman between 18 and 30 years old in good health.

This clone was detected a few times. The chain links TRBV27 to TRBJ2-3; D gene unclear. The V end was cut by 3 bases, the J end by 3 bases, with 10 bases between. Germline V gives CDR1 MNHEY, CDR2 SMNVEV (reference sequence). The CDR3 has 14 residues. The CDR3 coding sequence is TGTGCCAGCAGTTTGGCTAGTTGGACAGATACGCAGTATTTT. The encoded protein is CASSLASWTDTQYF.

CDR3 residues: CASTNTQRGGYTF. The DNA of the CDR3 is TGTGCCAGCACTAACACGCAGCGAGGTGGCTACACCTTC. The genes are TRBV28 and TRBJ1-2, with D hard to call. This CDR3 is 13 amino acids long. Looked up from germline, CDR1 is MDHEN and CDR2 is SYDVKM. Trimming removed 7 bases from V and 7 bases from J, with 16 bases in between.

In its sample, this clone was seen a few times. The gene calls are TRBV25-1 and TRBJ1-5; D is possibly TRBD1 (5 bases). Trimming left V 4 bases short and J 4 bases short, with 8 bases between. CDR1 is MGHDK and CDR2 is SYGVNS in the germline V gene. This CDR3 is 13 amino acids long. The CDR3 bases are TGTGCCAGCAGTGCGGGACTTAATCAGCCCCAGCATTTT. Its translation is CASSAGLNQPQHF.

The chain uses TRBV28 and TRBJ2-1; D might be TRBD2 (6 bases). The germline gives CDR1 MDHEN, CDR2 SYDVKM. The CDR3 totals 15 residues. Trimming cost V 6 bases and J 0 bases, with 12 bases left between them. CDR3 in amino acids: CASSPDYLSYNEQFF. The CDR3 DNA is TGTGCCAGCAGCCCGGACTACCTCTCCTACAATGAGCAGTTCTTC.

This clone was observed a few times. The chain combines TRBV2 with TRBJ2-6; a possible D gene is TRBD1 (5 bases). CDR1 SNHLY and CDR2 FYNNEI come from the germline V gene. V lost 8 bases to trimming and J lost 2 bases, with 22 bases between them. This CDR3 spans 18 amino acids. The CDR3 bases are TGTGCCAGCCCAAGGGTTACGACAGCCTCTACTGGGGCCAACGTCCTGACTTTC. It translates to CASPRVTTASTGANVLTF.

The rearrangement uses TRBV30 and TRBJ2-2; D is perhaps TRBD2 (6 bases). The V end lost 5 bases, the J end lost 9 bases, and 22 bases lay between the germline ends. The germline V gene has CDR1 GTSNPN and CDR2 SVGIG (reference sequence). The CDR3 loop spans 15 amino acids. The CDR3 sequence is CAWVPGPAGNRELFF. The CDR3 nucleotides read TGTGCCTGGGTTCCCGGCCCGGCGGGAAACCGGGAGCTGTTTTTT.

This clone was seen only a few times. The chain has TRBV7-2 and TRBJ2-3; D possibly corresponds to TRBD2 (5 bases). V shed 5 bases and J shed 1 base, with 13 bases lying between them. This CDR3 spans 15 amino acids. Germline V lookup: CDR1 SGHTA, CDR2 FQGNSA. This CDR3 is CASSLPEGGTDTQYF. For the CDR3, the DNA is TGTGCCAGCAGCCTCCCTGAGGGCGGCACAGATACGCAGTATTTT.